These T cell receptor beta chains were read from a single sample in a study of PD-1 blockade in classical Hodgkin lymphoma. Data came from immunoSEQ multiplex PCR; TCRdb stores just in-frame clones and leaves some out. The sample records 80,000 to 100,000 clones, 80% to 95% being singletons. Sample: peripheral blood mononuclear cells (PBMCs), taken at baseline. The receptor set was obtained from a human donor with classical Hodgkin lymphoma. Each CDR3 is given with its conserved first and last residue. The order of the fields is J gene, D gene, clone size, V gene, CDR3 protein, CDR3 DNA. A D gene is named only where the DNA matches it firmly. Clone size appears in some rows only: once, few, many, or a class for an expanded clone.

j_gene: TRBJ2-6
d_gene: NA
abundance: NA
v_gene: TRBV9
CDR3aa: CASSALGSGANVLTF
CDR3nt: TGTGCCAGCAGCGCCCTGGGGTCTGGGGCCAACGTCCTGACTTTC

j_gene: TRBJ2-2
d_gene: TRBD1
abundance: once
v_gene: TRBV6-5
CDR3aa: CASSYGDRRNTGELFF
CDR3nt: TGTGCCAGCAGTTACGGGGACAGGAGAAACACCGGGGAGCTGTTTTTT

j_gene: TRBJ2-5
d_gene: TRBD1
abundance: NA
v_gene: TRBV27
CDR3aa: CASSSIDGGQGPRETQYF
CDR3nt: TGTGCCAGCAGTTCGATTGACGGGGGACAGGGTCCGCGGGAGACCCAGTACTTC

j_gene: TRBJ2-1
d_gene: TRBD2
abundance: NA
v_gene: TRBV10-3
CDR3aa: CAISPSGRVNNEQFF
CDR3nt: TGTGCCATCAGCCCGAGCGGGAGGGTGAACAATGAGCAGTTCTTC

j_gene: TRBJ2-7
d_gene: NA
abundance: NA
v_gene: TRBV9
CDR3aa: CASSVGASSYEQYF
CDR3nt: TGTGCCAGCAGCGTAGGGGCTAGCTCCTACGAGCAGTACTTC

j_gene: TRBJ2-5
d_gene: TRBD2
abundance: NA
v_gene: TRBV7-9
CDR3aa: CASSYSGNYQETQYF
CDR3nt: TGTGCCAGCAGCTATAGCGGGAACTACCAAGAGACCCAGTACTTC

j_gene: TRBJ2-5
d_gene: TRBD1
abundance: NA
v_gene: TRBV2
CDR3aa: CASSRRAGTEETQYF
CDR3nt: TGTGCCAGCAGCCGACGAGCCGGGACAGAAGAGACCCAGTACTTC

j_gene: TRBJ1-6
d_gene: TRBD1
abundance: NA
v_gene: TRBV6-4
CDR3aa: CASSVSGTGNSPLHF
CDR3nt: TGTGCCAGCAGTGTATCAGGGACAGGGAATTCACCCCTCCACTTT

j_gene: TRBJ1-2
d_gene: NA
abundance: NA
v_gene: TRBV10-3
CDR3aa: CAISETLEDRTYGYTF
CDR3nt: TGTGCCATCAGTGAGACCCTTGAGGACAGAACCTATGGCTACACCTTC

j_gene: TRBJ2-4
d_gene: TRBD2
abundance: NA
v_gene: TRBV27
CDR3aa: CASSSGPTSGRALGSKNIQYF
CDR3nt: TGTGCCAGCAGTTCTGGCCCGACTAGCGGGAGGGCCTTAGGTTCCAAAAACATTCAGTACTTC

j_gene: TRBJ2-1
d_gene: TRBD2
abundance: NA
v_gene: TRBV6-1
CDR3aa: CASSEDHGLVGGQFF
CDR3nt: TGTGCCAGCAGTGAAGACCACGGACTAGTGGGCGGACAGTTCTTC

j_gene: TRBJ2-3
d_gene: NA
abundance: NA
v_gene: TRBV30
CDR3aa: CAWSPGPTDTQYF
CDR3nt: TGTGCCTGGAGCCCGGGGCCCACAGATACGCAGTATTTT

j_gene: TRBJ2-5
d_gene: TRBD2
abundance: NA
v_gene: TRBV11-3
CDR3aa: CASSPGLGQAETQYF
CDR3nt: TGTGCCAGCAGCCCGGGACTAGGGCAGGCAGAGACCCAGTACTTC

j_gene: TRBJ2-1
d_gene: TRBD2
abundance: NA
v_gene: TRBV7-9
CDR3aa: CATPTASGSSYNEQFF
CDR3nt: TGTGCCACCCCGACGGCTAGCGGGAGCTCCTACAATGAGCAGTTCTTC

j_gene: TRBJ2-2
d_gene: TRBD2
abundance: NA
v_gene: TRBV4-1
CDR3aa: CASSPLKGLAANTGELFF
CDR3nt: TGCGCCAGCAGCCCCTTGAAGGGACTAGCGGCGAACACCGGGGAGCTGTTTTTT

j_gene: TRBJ2-3
d_gene: NA
abundance: few
v_gene: TRBV27
CDR3aa: CASRSTRSSTDTQYF
CDR3nt: TGTGCCAGCAGATCTACAAGATCTAGCACAGATACGCAGTATTTT

j_gene: TRBJ1-4
d_gene: NA
abundance: NA
v_gene: TRBV6-6
CDR3aa: CASISGAEKLFF
CDR3nt: TGTGCCAGCATTTCGGGGGCGGAAAAACTGTTTTTT

j_gene: TRBJ2-7
d_gene: NA
abundance: NA
v_gene: TRBV12-1
CDR3aa: CASSASARYF
CDR3nt: TGTGCCAGCAGCGCCTCGGCCCGGTACTTC

j_gene: TRBJ1-5
d_gene: TRBD1
abundance: once
v_gene: TRBV27
CDR3aa: CASSPTGGRNQPQHF
CDR3nt: TGTGCCAGCAGCCCGACAGGGGGCCGCAATCAGCCCCAGCATTTT

j_gene: TRBJ2-5
d_gene: TRBD1
abundance: once
v_gene: TRBV5-1
CDR3aa: CASSLTGVETQYF
CDR3nt: TGCGCCAGCAGCTTGACAGGGGTAGAGACCCAGTACTTC

j_gene: TRBJ1-4
d_gene: NA
abundance: NA
v_gene: TRBV4-1
CDR3aa: CASSQEDRSNEKLFF
CDR3nt: TGCGCCAGCAGCCAAGAGGACAGATCTAATGAAAAACTGTTTTTT

j_gene: TRBJ2-1
d_gene: NA
abundance: NA
v_gene: TRBV27
CDR3aa: CASSFQGPSYNEQFF
CDR3nt: TGTGCCAGCAGTTTCCAGGGGCCCTCCTACAATGAGCAGTTCTTC

j_gene: TRBJ2-1
d_gene: TRBD2
abundance: NA
v_gene: TRBV19
CDR3aa: CASSIVSGEQFF
CDR3nt: TGTGCCAGTAGTATCGTTAGCGGGGAGCAGTTCTTC

j_gene: TRBJ2-5
d_gene: NA
abundance: NA
v_gene: TRBV7-8
CDR3aa: CASSRLAVGVETQYF
CDR3nt: TGTGCCAGCAGCCGATTAGCCGTAGGTGTGGAGACCCAGTACTTC

j_gene: TRBJ2-5
d_gene: NA
abundance: NA
v_gene: TRBV11-2
CDR3aa: CASSWGLYQETQYF
CDR3nt: TGTGCCAGCAGCTGGGGACTCTACCAAGAGACCCAGTACTTC

j_gene: TRBJ2-7
d_gene: TRBD2
abundance: NA
v_gene: TRBV5-1
CDR3aa: CASSILGSGNYEQYF
CDR3nt: TGCGCCAGCAGCATCTTGGGTAGCGGGAACTACGAGCAGTACTTC

j_gene: TRBJ2-3
d_gene: TRBD2
abundance: NA
v_gene: TRBV9
CDR3aa: CASSVPRAGGLTDTQYF
CDR3nt: TGTGCCAGCAGCGTCCCGAGGGCGGGAGGGCTCACAGATACGCAGTATTTT

j_gene: TRBJ1-1
d_gene: NA
abundance: NA
v_gene: TRBV25-1
CDR3aa: CASRSQSQWSNTEAFF
CDR3nt: TGTGCCAGCAGGTCCCAAAGTCAATGGTCGAACACTGAAGCTTTCTTT

j_gene: TRBJ1-6
d_gene: TRBD1
abundance: NA
v_gene: TRBV5-1
CDR3aa: CASSSDRDYSSPLHF
CDR3nt: TGCGCCAGCAGCTCGGACAGGGATTATAGTTCACCCCTCCACTTT

j_gene: TRBJ2-1
d_gene: TRBD2
abundance: NA
v_gene: TRBV7-8
CDR3aa: CASSSPGGGNEQFF
CDR3nt: TGTGCCAGCAGCTCCCCTGGGGGAGGGAATGAGCAGTTCTTC

j_gene: TRBJ1-2
d_gene: TRBD1
abundance: NA
v_gene: TRBV9
CDR3aa: CASSVPQQGGLYGYTF
CDR3nt: TGTGCCAGCAGCGTACCTCAACAGGGGGGTCTCTATGGCTACACCTTC

j_gene: TRBJ2-2
d_gene: TRBD2
abundance: NA
v_gene: TRBV11-2
CDR3aa: CASSLRPGGGPMGELFF
CDR3nt: TGTGCCAGCAGCTTACGCCCGGGGGGAGGCCCCATGGGGGAGCTGTTTTTT

j_gene: TRBJ2-5
d_gene: TRBD1
abundance: NA
v_gene: TRBV28
CDR3aa: CASTTGTGVVKTQYF
CDR3nt: TGTGCCAGCACAACCGGGACAGGGGTCGTGAAGACCCAGTACTTC

j_gene: TRBJ2-7
d_gene: TRBD2
abundance: NA
v_gene: TRBV28
CDR3aa: CASRRPGGRAGDRYEQYF
CDR3nt: TGTGCCAGCCGGCGGCCGGGGGGGAGAGCGGGAGATCGGTACGAGCAGTACTTC

j_gene: TRBJ2-3
d_gene: TRBD1
abundance: NA
v_gene: TRBV15
CDR3aa: CATSRIGTGTNTQYF
CDR3nt: TGTGCCACCAGCAGAATAGGGACAGGGACAAATACGCAGTATTTT

j_gene: TRBJ1-1
d_gene: NA
abundance: NA
v_gene: TRBV6-1
CDR3aa: CASSRLWSTEAFF
CDR3nt: TGTGCCAGCAGCCGCCTATGGAGTACTGAAGCTTTCTTT

j_gene: TRBJ1-1
d_gene: NA
abundance: NA
v_gene: TRBV6-5
CDR3aa: CASSSRRVGGAFF
CDR3nt: TGTGCCAGCAGCTCCCGCAGGGTTGGGGGAGCTTTCTTT

j_gene: TRBJ2-2
d_gene: TRBD1
abundance: NA
v_gene: TRBV18
CDR3aa: CASSPLTGVSGELFF
CDR3nt: TGTGCCAGCTCACCTTTAACAGGGGTTTCCGGGGAGCTGTTTTTT

j_gene: TRBJ1-2
d_gene: TRBD1
abundance: NA
v_gene: TRBV4-2
CDR3aa: CASSPFGTGDLYGYTF
CDR3nt: TGTGCCAGCAGCCCCTTCGGGACAGGGGACTTATATGGCTACACCTTC

j_gene: TRBJ2-7
d_gene: TRBD2
abundance: NA
v_gene: TRBV18
CDR3aa: CASSPPTPSGRYYEQYF
CDR3nt: TGTGCCAGCTCACCACCGACGCCTAGCGGGAGGTATTACGAGCAGTACTTC

j_gene: TRBJ2-7
d_gene: NA
abundance: NA
v_gene: TRBV5-1
CDR3aa: CASSLKYEQYF
CDR3nt: TGCGCCAGCAGCTTGAAATACGAGCAGTACTTC